Below are 14 T cell receptor beta chains sequenced from a single sample in a study of regulatory T cells in long-lasting Graves disease. Building of the TCR beta libraries involved iRepertoire HTBI primers and Arm-PCR of CDR3 regions. In TCRdb, the multiplex PCR reads were re-called with MiXCR into one record per CDR3 protein. The profile covers about 370,000 distinct CDR3 sequences, with about 16% appearing a single time and 20% to 25% taken by the ten largest. Time point meaning: newly diagnosed GD, antithyroid drugs for less than 3 months. Generation of the TCR library employed RNA extracted from PBMCs. Sequencing was performed on peripheral blood mononuclear cells (PBMCs), taken at new diagnosis, from a patient treated with antithyroid drugs. These receptors all stem from a female donor with Graves disease.

V gene TRBV20-1 combines with J gene TRBJ2-5; TRBD2 matches 10 bases. The CDR3 spans 15 residues. The V and J ends lost 0 bases and 2 bases, in that order; junction bases with no gene match: 3. Germline loops: CDR1 DFQATT, CDR2 SNEGSKA (reference sequence). This CDR3 is CSAREPTSGQETQYF. The CDR3 coding sequence is TGCAGTGCTAGAGAGCCGACTAGCGGGCAAGAGACCCAGTACTTC.

This clonotype has at least ten counts. Sequence at one end of the junction differs from germline and may be a read error. The chain employs TRBV27 and TRBJ1-6, with D perhaps matching TRBD1 (5 bases). The CDR3 sequence is 13 residues long. Looked up from germline, CDR1 is MNHEY and CDR2 is SMNVEV (reference sequence). For the CDR3, the DNA is TGTGCCAGCAGTTTATCTCGGTTCCGGGACGCTGTTTTT. This codes for CASSLSRFRDAVF.

This clonotype was seen only once. The V gene is TRBV12-3 or TRBV12-4, the J gene TRBJ2-7; TRBD1 matches 10 bases. The CDR3 runs to 16 residues. V shed 3 bases and J 3 bases; nucleotides not matched to a gene: 8. The CDR3 sequence is CASSLPPGQGNYEQYF. CDR3 nucleotides: TGTGCCAGCAGTTTGCCGCCGGGACAGGGGAACTACGAGCAGTACTTC.

This clonotype came up a few times. This chain joins TRBV2 and TRBJ1-4, with 11 bases lining up with TRBD1. Germline CDR1 SNHLY, CDR2 FYNNEI. V lost 6 bases and J lost 6; bases outside the gene matches: 3. The CDR3 is made up of 14 amino acids. The CDR3 nucleotides are TGTGCCAGCAGAATGGGACAGGGGGATGAAAAACTGTTTTTT. This codes for CASRMGQGDEKLFF. The full variable domain, with the rest looked up from reference TRBV2 and TRBJ1-4, is EPEVTQTPSHQVTQMGQEVILRCVPISNHLYFYWYRQILGQKVEFLVSFYNNEISEKSEIFDDQFSVERPDGSNFTLKIRSTKLEDSAMYFCASRMGQGDEKLFFGSGTQLSVL.

This clonotype was counted only a few times. V and J are TRBV12-3 or TRBV12-4 and TRBJ2-5, with D perhaps being TRBD1 or TRBD2 (6 bases each). The germline V and J ends were trimmed by 1 base and 1 base, with 13 bases remaining between them. The CDR3 extends over 16 amino acids. This chain's CDR3 is CASSLVGGPFQETQYF. The CDR3 nucleotides read TGTGCCAGCAGTTTAGTAGGGGGGCCCTTCCAAGAGACCCAGTACTTC.

This clonotype was detected only a few times. The chain carries TRBV7-6 and TRBJ2-5; the match to TRBD2 covers 9 bases. CDR3 length: 15 residues. Germline V gene lookup returns CDR1 SGHVS and CDR2 FNYEAQ. V lost 6 bases, J lost 2 bases, and 7 bases stayed unmatched. This chain's CDR3 is CASSWRAGGQETQYF. DNA for the CDR3: TGTGCCAGCAGTTGGAGGGCGGGGGGGCAAGAGACCCAGTACTTC.

This clonotype was counted many times. The V gene is TRBV10-3, the J gene TRBJ2-5, with 12 bases aligning to TRBD2. Trimming took 2 bases from V and 5 from J; bases not matched to a gene: 9. CDR1 and CDR2 (germline): ENHRY, SYGVKD. The CDR3 consists of 17 residues. CDR3 loop: CAISETSSGGARETQYF. CDR3 nucleotide sequence: TGTGCCATCAGTGAGACGTCTAGCGGGGGGGCGAGGGAGACCCAGTACTTC.

This clonotype was picked up many times. The chain uses TRBV19 and TRBJ1-1; maybe TRBD1 (6 bases). V was pared by 4 bases and J by 1 base, with 16 bases between. Germline CDR1 LNHDA, CDR2 SQIVND (reference sequence). The CDR3 has 16 amino acids. CDR3 DNA sequence: TGTGCCAGTAGTAATGGGGACACCTACCCGAACACTGAAGCTTTCTTT. Protein sequence: CASSNGDTYPNTEAFF.

This clonotype was detected only a few times. The chain links TRBV19 to TRBJ1-6; no clear D. The CDR3 has 15 amino acids. Germline lookup yields CDR1 LNHDA and CDR2 SQIVND (reference sequence). The V and J ends lost 7 bases and 0 bases respectively, with 10 bases between them. The CDR3 DNA follows: TGTGCCAGTATCTCAGGCAACTCCTATAATTCACCCCTCCACTTT. The encoded protein is CASISGNSYNSPLHF.

This clonotype appeared a few times. J is TRBJ1-6 and V is TRBV27; 8 nucleotides match TRBD1. The ends lost 7 bases at V and 7 bases at J; junction bases unmatched: 6. Germline-derived CDR1 and CDR2 are MNHEY and SMNVEV (reference sequence). The CDR3 extends over 14 amino acids. The CDR3 DNA is TGTGCCAGCACCGACAGGGGCGGAAATTCACCCCTCCACTTT. Protein sequence: CASTDRGGNSPLHF.

This clonotype was found a few times. A read error is possible here, since a much larger clone lies one base away. J is TRBJ1-1 and V is TRBV2; the D is unclear. This CDR3 contains 13 residues. Germline V lookup: CDR1 SNHLY, CDR2 FYNNEI. CDR3 nucleotide sequence: TGTGCCGGCAGTCCAAGCCTGCTTAGCGAGGCTTTCTTT. It encodes CAGSPSLLSEAFF.

This clonotype showed up many times. This rearrangement joins TRBV27 to TRBJ2-7; 8 bases are a match to TRBD1. The CDR3 totals 14 residues. V lost 5 bases to trimming and J lost 3 bases; unmatched junction nucleotides: 6. Looked up from germline, CDR1 is MNHEY and CDR2 is SMNVEV (reference sequence). CDR3 protein: CASSPRTGGYEQYF. CDR3 DNA: TGTGCCAGCAGTCCCCGTACAGGGGGCTACGAGCAGTACTTC.

The chain couples TRBV5-1 to TRBJ2-1; the match to TRBD2 covers 9 bases. V was pared by 0 bases and J by 0 bases, with 7 bases of the junction left unmatched. The CDR3 has 18 residues. CDR1 is SGHRS and CDR2 is YFSETQ in the germline V gene. CDR3 sequence reads: CASSLAASGAISYNEQFF. The CDR3 region has the DNA TGCGCCAGCAGCTTGGCCGCTAGCGGGGCCATCTCCTACAATGAGCAGTTCTTC.

To note about this clonotype: A much larger clone lies a single base off, so this may be a read error. V is TRBV28 and J is TRBJ2-2, with a weak D call TRBD2 (5 bases). The V gene's germline CDR1 is MDHEN and CDR2 SYDVKM. CDR3 length: 14 amino acids. The CDR3 DNA is TGTGCCAGCAGTCTCGGTTTTTCGTCCGGGGAGCTGTCTTTT. The encoded protein is CASSLGFSSGELSF.